This T cell receptor beta chain emerged from a study of CD8+ T cells in alopecia areata. Sequencing used cDNA as its template, made by extracting RNA and reverse transcribing it. Produced via immunoSEQ multiplex PCR; TCRdb's table is partial and in-frame only. The sample has over 95,000 clones; approximately 60% are singletons. This CDR3 is built from 13 residues. J lost 3 bases, V lost 3 bases, and 3 bases had no gene match. From germline, CDR1 is SQVTM and CDR2 ANQGSEA. Treatment given: oral pan-JAK inhibitor, 5-10 mg twice daily. This specimen was CD8+ T cells sorted from blood, taken at week 4, from a patient treated with tofacitinib. This sequence was found in a human donor with alopecia areata. The rearrangement uses TRBV29-1 and TRBJ1-1; TRBD1 agrees at 8 bases. DNA for the CDR3: TGCAGCGTTGAGACAGGGGCGGACACTGAAGCTTTCTTT. Translating gives CSVETGADTEAFF.